Sequencing of this TCR beta chain was carried out in a study of T cell repertoires in cytomegalovirus infection. The wider study: CMV infection together with matching HLA type was indicated by public TCR beta signatures. Broader study findings: Carriers of CMV plus the relevant HLA were identified by cumulative public TCR beta family frequency. HLA-C-restricted CMV clonotypes gave the most frequent clonotype in two of eight donors.

TCRdb re-called the reads with MiXCR, one entry per CDR3 protein. The data contain about 260,000 distinct CDR3 sequences, roughly an eighth of them singletons. This clonotype was recorded many times. Antigen: not known. V was trimmed by 5 bases and J by 0 bases, leaving 8 bases between them. This CDR3 is 13 amino acids long. The germline CDR1 and CDR2 sequences are SGHRS and YFSETQ. The TCR sequence derives from a human donor in good health (CMV status not recorded). Some clones in this sample may be carry-over from other donors' samples. Sequenced input: PBMCs. The chain is built from TRBV5-1 and TRBJ1-1, with D tentatively TRBD1 (5 bases). For the CDR3, the DNA is TGCGCCAGCAGGGGGGAGTTGAACACTGAAGCTTTCTTT. Protein: CASRGELNTEAFF.